These 22 T cell receptor beta chains came from one sample sequenced in a study of glioma-infiltrating T cells after dendritic cell vaccination. The table came from immunoSEQ multiplex PCR; TCRdb's copy has only in-frame clones and leaves some out. The sample records fewer than 75,000 clones, around 81% being singletons. The sample consisted of blood, taken before dendritic cell vaccination. The receptors stem from a human donor with glioblastoma.

The chain carries TRBV5-1 and TRBJ2-5, with D unclear. The V gene's germline CDR1 is SGHRS and CDR2 YFSETQ. V lost 1 base and J 0 bases, leaving 10 bases between the germline ends. The CDR3 length is 15 residues. The CDR3 here is CASSLQAAHQETQYF. In nucleotides, the CDR3 is TGCGCCAGCAGCTTGCAGGCTGCCCACCAAGAGACCCAGTACTTC. The variable domain in full, completed from reference TRBV5-1 and TRBJ2-5, reads KAGVTQTPRYLIKTRGQQVTLSCSPISGHRSVSWYQQTPGQGLQFLFEYFSETQRNKGNFPGRFSGRQFSNSRSEMNVSTLELGDSALYLCASSLQAAHQETQYFGPGTRLLVL.

This rearrangement joins TRBV2 to TRBJ1-2; 8 bases are a match to TRBD1. The CDR3 has 14 amino acids. CDR1 is SNHLY and CDR2 is FYNNEI in the germline V gene. J gave up 2 bases and V 6 bases, and 5 bases lay outside the gene matches. The CDR3 nucleotides read TGTGCCAGCAGGGACAGGGAGGGAAACTATGGCTACACCTTC. Its protein product is CASRDREGNYGYTF. Complete variable domain (other parts from reference TRBV2 and TRBJ1-2): EPEVTQTPSHQVTQMGQEVILRCVPISNHLYFYWYRQILGQKVEFLVSFYNNEISEKSEIFDDQFSVERPDGSNFTLKIRSTKLEDSAMYFCASRDREGNYGYTFGSGTRLTVV.

Concerning this clone itself: Likely a read error: the CDR3 ends without its conserved phenylalanine or tryptophan. The J gene is TRBJ1-2, the V gene TRBV13; TRBD1 agrees at 9 bases. V lost 2 bases and J lost 8; bases outside the gene matches: 6. CDR1 and CDR2 from the germline V gene are PRHDT and FYEKMQ (reference sequence). The CDR3 covers 14 residues. CDR3 residues: CASSLPGTGKGYTC. CDR3 nucleotide sequence: TGTGCCAGCAGCTTACCGGGGACAGGGAAGGGCTACACCTGC.

This chain joins TRBV2 and TRBJ2-7, with 8 positions matching TRBD2. Trimming cost V 3 bases and J 6 bases; bases outside gene matches: 10. This CDR3 region has 15 residues. Per the germline V gene, CDR1 is SNHLY and CDR2 is FYNNEI. CDR3 protein: CASSESSGGFSEQYF. DNA of the CDR3: TGTGCCAGCAGTGAGTCCAGCGGGGGTTTCTCCGAGCAGTACTTC.

The chain carries TRBV4-1 and TRBJ1-2; no firm D call. The germline CDR1 and CDR2 sequences are MGHRA and YSYEKL. The V gene lost 0 bases and the J gene lost 4 bases, with 18 bases spanning the gap. The CDR3 spans 17 residues. This chain's CDR3 is CASSQEILEAPGYGYTF. CDR3 nucleotides: TGCGCCAGCAGCCAAGAGATTCTGGAGGCGCCAGGCTATGGCTACACCTTC.

The CDR3 DNA follows: TGTGCCAGCAGCGGAGGGAGCACAGATACGCAGTATTTT. This encodes CASSGGSTDTQYF. The J gene is TRBJ2-3, the V gene TRBV6-4, with D possibly being TRBD2 (6 bases). Deletions cut 6 bases from V and 0 bases from J, with 7 bases between. The length of the CDR3 is 13 residues. Germline values: CDR1 MRHNA, CDR2 SNTAGT.

This clone came up a few times. The gene calls are TRBV4-2 and TRBJ1-2; D gene unclear. Per germline, CDR1 LGHNA and CDR2 YNFKEQ. V was clipped by 0 bases and J by 2 bases, with 7 bases between them. The CDR3 is 14 residues long. In DNA, the CDR3 is TGTGCCAGCAGCCAAGAGGCACCAAACTATGGCTACACCTTC. This gives the protein CASSQEAPNYGYTF.

V and J are TRBV9 and TRBJ2-3, with D possibly TRBD1 on 5 matching bases. The CDR3 has 14 amino acids. Trimming left V 1 base short and J 4 bases short, with 10 bases between. The germline CDR1 and CDR2 sequences are SGDLS and YYNGEE. CDR3 sequence (DNA): TGTGCCAGCAGCGTATTTCAGGGTGCAGATACGCAGTATTTT. It codes for CASSVFQGADTQYF.

A few counts support this clone. V usage is TRBV6-1 and J usage is TRBJ2-7, with TRBD1 identical over 7 bases. Germline-derived CDR1 and CDR2 are MNHNS and SASEGT. This CDR3 has 15 residues. The ends lost 6 bases at V and 6 bases at J; junction bases unmatched: 14. The CDR3 nucleotides are TGTGCCAGCAGATCCTCCGGGGACAGCCTGGGCGAGCAGTACTTC. Amino acids: CASRSSGDSLGEQYF.

This chain joins TRBV12-5 and TRBJ1-6; perhaps TRBD1 as D (5 bases). Per the germline V gene, CDR1 is LGHNT and CDR2 is FRNRAP. CDR3 length: 15 amino acids. Trimming took off 2 bases at V and 3 bases at J, with 8 bases between the two ends. CDR3 DNA sequence: TGTGCTAGTGGTTTGCAGCAGGGCTATAATTCACCCCTCCACTTT. Protein sequence: CASGLQQGYNSPLHF.

This clone was seen only a few times. The genes are TRBV6-1 and TRBJ1-5; TRBD1 matches at 10 bases. V gave up 6 bases and J gave up 5 bases; unmatched junction bases: 7. Germline assignment: CDR1 MNHNS and CDR2 SASEGT. There are 15 residues in the CDR3. Written as DNA, the CDR3 is TGTGCCAGCAGCGGACGGACAGGGGGGGATCAGCCCCAGCATTTT. Its translation: CASSGRTGGDQPQHF.

The V gene is TRBV12-2, the J gene TRBJ2-7; the D call in the table, TRBD1, was not verified against the DNA. TRBV12-2 is a known pseudogene. The CDR3 has 16 amino acids. The CDR3 loop reads CASRLVRRRSSYEQYF. The CDR3 nucleotides are TGTGCAAGTCGCTTAGTCAGGCGTCGCTCTTCCTACGAGCAGTACTTC.

This clone has a single count. The chain combines TRBV5-1 with TRBJ2-4, with 7 bases fitting TRBD1. The CDR3 loop spans 19 amino acids. With 0 bases clipped from V and 3 bases from J, the junction kept 15 bases outside the gene matches. The germline V gene encodes CDR1 SGHRS and CDR2 YFSETQ. The CDR3 protein is CASSLGRGWGQTIKNIQYF. DNA of the CDR3: TGCGCCAGCAGCTTGGGTAGAGGTTGGGGACAGACGATCAAAAACATTCAGTACTTC. Based on the CDR3 plus reference TRBV5-1 and TRBJ2-4, the full variable domain is KAGVTQTPRYLIKTRGQQVTLSCSPISGHRSVSWYQQTPGQGLQFLFEYFSETQRNKGNFPGRFSGRQFSNSRSEMNVSTLELGDSALYLCASSLGRGWGQTIKNIQYFGAGTRLSVL.

The chain combines TRBV10-1 with TRBJ1-1; no firm D call. Trimming stripped 3 bases from V and 4 bases from J, with 15 bases between. Germline CDR1 WNHNN, CDR2 SYGVQD (reference sequence). The CDR3 runs 15 residues. CDR3 sequence reads: CASSDPWSPGTEAFF. CDR3 DNA sequence: TGCGCCAGCAGTGACCCTTGGTCTCCGGGCACTGAAGCTTTCTTT.

The rearrangement uses TRBV4-3 and TRBJ2-1; TRBD1 aligns across 7 bases. The CDR3 is 13 residues long. Germline V CDR1 and CDR2: LGHNA, YSLEER. Losses at the gene ends were 5 bases for V and 8 bases for J; bases not matched to a gene: 6. CDR3 bases: TGCGCCAGCAGCGCCTGGACAGGCTATGAGCAGTTCTTC. Encoded protein: CASSAWTGYEQFF.

In this sample, this clone turned up a few times. For the CDR3, the DNA is TGTGCCAGCAGCTTAGGGACTAGCGGGGGGTACTACGAGCAGTACTTC. This translates into CASSLGTSGGYYEQYF. The chain links TRBV7-8 to TRBJ2-7; TRBD2 matches 14 bases. The CDR3 is 16 residues long. CDR1 SGHVS and CDR2 FQNEAQ come from the germline V gene. The trim removed 1 base at V and 3 bases at J, leaving 2 bases unmatched.

The chain couples TRBV5-1 to TRBJ2-7; 10 bases align to TRBD1. This CDR3 comprises 15 residues. Germline CDR1 reads SGHRS; CDR2 reads YFSETQ. V shed 0 bases, J shed 3 bases, and the junction held 3 bases outside the gene matches. In nucleotides, the CDR3 is TGCGCCAGCAGCTTGGGTGGGACAGGGGACTACGAGCAGTACTTC. Translation: CASSLGGTGDYEQYF.

This clone was observed a few times. This chain uses TRBV27 with TRBJ2-1; 7 bases are shared with TRBD2. The ends lost 3 bases at V and 7 bases at J; junction bases unmatched: 12. Per germline, CDR1 MNHEY and CDR2 SMNVEV (reference sequence). The CDR3 is 16 residues long. The CDR3 region is CASSLSQRGRGNEQFF. Here the CDR3 DNA reads TGTGCCAGCAGTTTGTCCCAGCGGGGTCGGGGGAATGAGCAGTTCTTC.

The chain is built from TRBV2 and TRBJ1-1; D is unresolved. Germline V lookup: CDR1 SNHLY, CDR2 FYNNEI. This CDR3 contains 16 residues. V was shortened by 3 bases and J by 0 bases, with 14 bases between the two germline ends. The CDR3 region is CASSDRQNIMNTEAFF. CDR3 DNA: TGTGCCAGCAGTGATCGTCAAAACATAATGAACACTGAAGCTTTCTTT.

The chain employs TRBV19 and TRBJ1-2, with TRBD1 matching 8 bases. Germline CDR1 LNHDA, CDR2 SQIVND (reference sequence). The CDR3 is made up of 16 amino acids. V gave up 4 bases and J gave up 0 bases; unmatched junction bases: 7. The CDR3 is CASSKGQGATNYGYTF. CDR3 nucleotide sequence: TGTGCCAGTAGTAAGGGGCAGGGGGCCACTAACTATGGCTACACCTTC.

The chain joins TRBV10-1 to TRBJ1-2, with 7 bases identical to TRBD1. Per the germline V gene, CDR1 is WNHNN and CDR2 is SYGVQD (reference sequence). The CDR3 loop spans 14 amino acids. V lost 6 bases and J lost 4; bases outside the gene matches: 8. DNA of the CDR3: TGCGCCAGCAGCCTGGGACAGCGGCCCTATGGCTACACCTTC. It specifies CASSLGQRPYGYTF.

A note on this clone: In the same sample, other DNA sequences code for this CDR3. J is TRBJ1-1 and V is TRBV9, with D possibly being TRBD1 (5 bases). CDR1 and CDR2 from the germline V gene are SGDLS and YYNGEE. The V end lost 0 bases, the J end lost 1 base, and 7 bases lay between the germline ends. The CDR3 consists of 14 residues. CDR3 bases: TGTGCCAGCAGCGTAGATAGGGGGAACACTGAAGCTTTCTTT. Translating gives CASSVDRGNTEAFF.